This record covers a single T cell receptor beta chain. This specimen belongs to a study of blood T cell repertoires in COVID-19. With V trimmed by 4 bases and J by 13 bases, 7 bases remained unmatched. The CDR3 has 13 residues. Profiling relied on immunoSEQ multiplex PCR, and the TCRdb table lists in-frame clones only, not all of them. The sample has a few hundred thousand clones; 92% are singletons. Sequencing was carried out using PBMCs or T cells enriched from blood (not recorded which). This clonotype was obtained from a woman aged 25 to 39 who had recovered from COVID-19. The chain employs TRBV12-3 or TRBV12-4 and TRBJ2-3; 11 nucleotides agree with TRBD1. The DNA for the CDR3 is TGTGCCAGCAGTTCTCGGACAGGGGGCCCCAAGTATTTT. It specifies CASSSRTGGPKYF.